One and the same sample provided the 5 T cell receptor beta chains below, sequenced in a study of blood T cell repertoires in COVID-19. TCRdb's copy holds only in-frame clones and misses some; the assay was immunoSEQ multiplex PCR. The sample carries a few hundred thousand clones, 80% to 90% recorded once. Input material: peripheral blood. The receptors come from a woman in her thirties with COVID-19, enrolled during active disease.

The chain carries TRBV19 and TRBJ2-1, with D possibly TRBD2 on 5 matching bases. Germline lookup yields CDR1 LNHDA and CDR2 SQIVND (reference sequence). V gave up 2 bases and J gave up 0 bases, with 17 bases separating them. The length of the CDR3 is 18 residues. The chain's CDR3 is CASSIITGPTSSYNEQFF. CDR3 nucleotides: TGTGCCAGTAGTATAATAACGGGCCCAACTAGCTCCTACAATGAGCAGTTCTTC.

The chain has TRBV7-2 and TRBJ2-1; D call uncertain. Germline CDR1 is SGHTA and CDR2 is FQGNSA. Trimming stripped 4 bases from V and 4 bases from J, with 5 bases between. The length of the CDR3 is 12 residues. The CDR3 here is CASSSLYNEQFF. The CDR3 nucleotides are TGTGCCAGCAGCTCCTTGTACAATGAGCAGTTCTTC.

This clone appeared a single time. The chain carries TRBV19 and TRBJ1-6; possibly TRBD1 for D (5 bases). The CDR3 consists of 12 residues. The germline V gene encodes CDR1 LNHDA and CDR2 SQIVND (reference sequence). The ends were cut back, 3 bases at V and 9 bases at J, with 6 bases in the middle. CDR3 sequence (DNA): TGTGCCAGTAGTATCGGGGGTTCACCCCTCCACTTT. It specifies CASSIGGSPLHF.

This clone was recorded at least ten times. This rearrangement joins TRBV5-1 to TRBJ2-3; TRBD1 matches 9 bases. The length of the CDR3 is 16 residues. The ends lost 1 base at V and 4 bases at J; junction bases unmatched: 7. Germline V gives CDR1 SGHRS, CDR2 YFSETQ. Written as DNA, the CDR3 is TGCGCCAGCAGCTTGCGTGGGGACAGGGATTCAGATACGCAGTATTTT. It encodes CASSLRGDRDSDTQYF. The complete variable domain, with remaining parts taken from reference TRBV5-1 and TRBJ2-3, reads KAGVTQTPRYLIKTRGQQVTLSCSPISGHRSVSWYQQTPGQGLQFLFEYFSETQRNKGNFPGRFSGRQFSNSRSEMNVSTLELGDSALYLCASSLRGDRDSDTQYFGPGTRLTVL.

This rearrangement joins TRBV2 to TRBJ2-2; D uncertain. CDR1 and CDR2 from the germline V gene are SNHLY and FYNNEI. This CDR3 is built from 14 residues. Trimming pared 7 bases from V and 0 bases from J, leaving 9 bases between. CDR3 amino acids: CASNREPNTGELFF. The DNA for the CDR3 is TGTGCCAGCAATAGAGAACCGAACACCGGGGAGCTGTTTTTT.